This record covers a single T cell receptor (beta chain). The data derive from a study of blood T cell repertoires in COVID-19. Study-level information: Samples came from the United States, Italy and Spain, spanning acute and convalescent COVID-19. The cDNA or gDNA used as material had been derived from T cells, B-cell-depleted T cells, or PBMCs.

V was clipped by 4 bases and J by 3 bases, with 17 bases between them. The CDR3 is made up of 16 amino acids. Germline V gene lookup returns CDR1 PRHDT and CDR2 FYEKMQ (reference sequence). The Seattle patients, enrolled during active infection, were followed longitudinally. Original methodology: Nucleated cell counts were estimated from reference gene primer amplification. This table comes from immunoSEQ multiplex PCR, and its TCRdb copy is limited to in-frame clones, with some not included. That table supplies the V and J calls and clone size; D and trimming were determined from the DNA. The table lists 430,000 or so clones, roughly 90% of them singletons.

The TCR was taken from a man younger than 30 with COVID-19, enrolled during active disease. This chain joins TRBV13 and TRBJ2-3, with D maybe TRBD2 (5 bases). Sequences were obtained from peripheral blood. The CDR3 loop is CASSSRTRPGTDTQYF. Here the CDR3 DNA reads TGTGCCAGCAGCTCCCGGACCCGACCGGGGACAGATACGCAGTATTTT.